This T cell receptor beta chain was captured by sequencing in a study of cytomegalovirus exposure and HLA in healthy donors (dated by TCRdb to 2016 to 2017). About the investigation overall: In an earlier analysis of some 550 of the donors, 276 Gb of sequence data and about 110 million unique TCR beta sequences from roughly 200 million T cells were reported. On average, around 240,000 unique TCR beta nucleotide sequences were sequenced per donor among some 430 genotyped donors of the cohort, with roughly 18% of those sequences being non-productive. Using immunosequencing, the study profiled T cell repertoires from 640 or so subjects and related those repertoires to cytomegalovirus serostatus. Every repertoire in the discovery cohort had been generated on one and the same sequencing platform. About 280 gigabases of sequencing data and around 80 million unique TCR sequences made up an early release that covered approximately 700 HLA-typed donors. High-throughput TCR immunosequencing, statistical association of individual TCRs with disease status, and machine learning were combined to predict cytomegalovirus infection status. A later genetic analysis used genome-wide SNP genotypes for about 60% of the roughly 700 donors, treating that subset as a discovery cohort. Typing coverage varied by locus: roughly 629-640 donors for A, B, C, DRB1 and DQB1; approximately 500 for DQA1; around 570 for DPA1; roughly 470 for DPB1. HLA typing included class I and class II loci at four-digit resolution. In a later analysis, previously published TCR beta repertoires from some 640 donors were re-analyzed and high-resolution HLA genotyping was added so that TCR occurrence patterns could be studied. Five DR-DQ haplotypes were treated as single units for association and clustering because of strong linkage in the cohort. An earlier analysis of 500 to 650 of the donors applied high-throughput TCR beta sequencing to assess whether each TCR beta V gene segment acted as functional or pseudogenic. A separate validation cohort of roughly 130 different subjects was used in addition to the roughly 620-subject first cohort. Rather than drawing on any new phenotypic data, the later analysis identified candidate immune exposures from TCR beta sequences and the way those sequences occurred across donors. The study aimed to test whether signatures of past pathogen exposure could be identified by cataloging public T cell receptors. Alongside the repertoire data, information on donor age, sex, ethnicity and CMV serostatus was compiled. The genetic ancestry cluster associated with self-reported Caucasian donors included around 76% of the 300 to 450 genotyped donors. Study-wide findings and limitations: In a later analysis, the rate of TCR association differed among HLA loci, with DRB1 alleles having the most associated TCRs and HLA-C alleles having the fewest. A further reported finding was that TCR beta sequences accurately predicted the HLA-A and HLA-B alleles for most subjects in the first cohort. A later analysis found that most CMV-associated TCR beta chains appeared HLA-restricted, with HLA associations seemingly driven largely by CMV exposure. It was suggested by the authors that the approach could potentially be generalized to other disease states and immunological phenotypes. In both the original and validation cohorts, the classifier was reported to diagnose cytomegalovirus status with high specificity and sensitivity. Presence/absence analyses assumed roughly uniform sequencing depth across donors, an assumption that may not hold. This cohort had only TCR beta chains sequenced, and the lack of alpha or paired-chain data limited which features could be detected. Strong co-occurrence of HLA alleles, especially DR and DQ, made assigning TCR associations to individual alleles difficult. CMV serostatus was the only immune exposure information available for the cohort. In a later analysis, around 17,000 TCR beta sequences were associated with specific HLA alleles at a false discovery rate of 0.05. Compared with equally common non-associated chains, HLA-associated TCR beta chains in a later analysis were more clonally expanded and had lower generation probabilities. A few of the identified cytomegalovirus-associated TCR beta chains were confirmed in vitro to be specific for cytomegalovirus antigens. In a later analysis, several top co-occurrence clusters were reported to appear linked to parvovirus B19, influenza, CMV and Epstein-Barr virus. In a later genetic analysis, a missense DCLRE1C variant was associated with V-gene and J-gene trimming of TCR beta chains, and the association was replicated in an independent cohort. A later genetic analysis reported fewer N-insertions in productive TCRs among donors in an Asian-associated ancestry cluster than the roughly 620-donor mean. Approximately 18 rarely observed V segments, including chromosome 9 orphons, were excluded from the earlier analysis of approximately 600 of the donors because counts were too low. Most TCR sequences were seen in very few donors, while some public TCRs were found in many individuals. An earlier analysis of approximately 590 of the donors showed that most TCR beta V segments appeared in productive rearrangements either about 87% or about 30% of the time, which broadly matched IMGT annotations. A total of 150 to 200 TCR beta chains were listed by the study as associated with cytomegalovirus. The 87-base-pair reads could not distinguish some IMGT-functional V segments, including TRBV6-2 and TRBV6-3, so those segments were excluded. A cluster of highly shared sequence variants was judged likely to be a technical artifact of the sequencing pipeline. Because HLA typing was missing for some donors at each locus, association tests included only the typed subset. Correlated functional status among segregating V segments might reflect linkage disequilibrium, but an unknown experimental factor could not be ruled out.

The cohort consisted of hundreds of healthy bone marrow donors. At the time of sampling, every cohort member was nominally healthy, though immune exposures that went unrecorded were likely present. The donor was CMV seropositive and belonged to the group of 250 to 300 seropositive cohort members. A peripheral blood sample was collected from each donor, and TCR beta sequencing was performed on peripheral blood mononuclear cells. The Qiagen DNeasy Blood Extraction Kit was used to extract genomic DNA from the blood cell samples. Reading the germline V gene gives CDR1 MGHRA and CDR2 YSYEKL. The CDR3 covers 17 residues, taking in both the cysteine and the phenylalanine. CDR3 DNA is the only sequence kept; it has 51 bases, read in frame from the first base. Trimming costs V 0 bases and J 0 bases, and their ends lie 13 bases apart. Library preparation employed the immunoSEQ multiplex PCR assay. The multiplex PCR relied on a mix of 60 forward primers for TCR Vbeta segments and 13 reverse primers for TCR Jbeta segments. A multiplex PCR assay on genomic DNA amplified the CDR3 region of rearranged TCR beta genes. The amplified TCR beta libraries were sequenced on the Illumina HiSeq System as 87-base-pair reads. Under the source paper's analysis protocol: A later analysis tallied about 77 million unique TCR beta chains across the 666 repertoires, and some 10 million of those chains were shared by two or more donors. To remove PCR and sequencing errors, raw reads were error-corrected and collapsed into unique sequences using a nearest-neighbor algorithm that merged closely related sequences. Alignment of CDR3 sequences to IMGT reference sequences was used to assign V, D and J gene segments. Each retained sequence needed at least a six-nucleotide match to both a V gene segment and a J gene segment. Rearrangements were called productive when the CDR3 lacked stop codons and stayed in frame with V and J; all others were non-productive. CDR3 was defined according to IMGT convention as the region running from the second conserved V-encoded cysteine to the conserved J-encoded phenylalanine. The earlier analysis of some 540 of the donors excluded any sequence lacking an unambiguous match to a single V gene segment. In an earlier analysis of several hundred of the donors, a V segment was called functional when productive rearrangements were above 56.7%, and segregating when the standard deviation between donors exceeded 5%. To diagnose cytomegalovirus status from the catalog of TCR beta chain sequences, a statistical classification framework was built. A later analysis assigned V and J genes by comparing TCR nucleotide sequences with IMGT/GENE-DB human TR gene sequences. In a later analysis, CDR3 sequences and most-parsimonious VDJ recombination scenarios were assigned using the TCRdist pipeline. In a later analysis, every TCR beta chain was defined by the combination of its CDR3 amino acid sequence and its V-gene family, and reads without a unique V-gene family were dropped. A later analysis removed 592 highly shared, low-generation-probability nucleotide sequences to deal with suspected cross-contamination and a sequencing artifact. For each public chain, a later analysis derived a clonal expansion index from normalized ranks of inferred template counts within each repertoire. In a later analysis, generation probabilities were computed with a VDJ recombination model fitted to out-of-frame rearrangements, and the resulting probabilities were checked against IGoR. A later analysis scored TCR-TCR, TCR-HLA and TCR-CMV co-occurrence with hypergeometric tests, applying a repertoire-size bias correction to TCR pairs. A later analysis estimated false discovery rates by permuting HLA or CMV assignments 20 times. In a later analysis, co-occurring TCRs were grouped with DBSCAN, and TCRdist sequence similarity was added when clustering was performed within HLA-allele-positive subsets. For co-occurrence clustering, repertoires with fewer than 30,000 or more than 120,000 public chains were excluded, along with 4 to 6 repertoires with anomalous nucleotide sharing. Sourced from immuneACCESS, this table was stored by TCRdb with only in-frame sequences that have V and J called. A share of the clones is absent; for the studies checked, an unresolved V gene accounts for under half, and the remainder has no known explanation. Clonal size and the V and J genes are those of that table, whereas D and trimming came from the DNA. A total of 180,000 or so clones appear in this sample, about 80% of them only once. More than 12% of the sample belongs to the ten largest clones.

Turning to this clone: Its antigen target is currently unknown. One base away there is no much larger clone; base qualities are not given.

Material for sequencing was PBMCs. The chain joins TRBV4-1 to TRBJ2-3, with TRBD1 tentatively as D gene (7 bases match). The source is a man aged 50-59 years in good health and CMV-seropositive. The CDR3 in this case is CASSQEHRGLSTDTQYF. The nucleotide sequence reads TGCGCCAGCAGCCAAGAGCACAGGGGACTTAGCACAGATACGCAGTATTTT.